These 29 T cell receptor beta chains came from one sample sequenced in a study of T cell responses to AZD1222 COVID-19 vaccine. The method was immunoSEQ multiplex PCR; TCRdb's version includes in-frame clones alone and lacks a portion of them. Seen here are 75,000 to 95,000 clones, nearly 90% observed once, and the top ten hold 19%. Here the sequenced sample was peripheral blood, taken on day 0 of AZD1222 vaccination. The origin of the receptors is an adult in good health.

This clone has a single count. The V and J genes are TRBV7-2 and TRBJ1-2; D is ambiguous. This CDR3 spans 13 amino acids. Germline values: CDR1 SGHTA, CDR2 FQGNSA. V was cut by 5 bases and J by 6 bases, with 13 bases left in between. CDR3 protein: CASSLSRSDGYTF. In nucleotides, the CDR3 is TGTGCCAGCAGCCTGTCGCGGTCAGATGGCTACACCTTC.

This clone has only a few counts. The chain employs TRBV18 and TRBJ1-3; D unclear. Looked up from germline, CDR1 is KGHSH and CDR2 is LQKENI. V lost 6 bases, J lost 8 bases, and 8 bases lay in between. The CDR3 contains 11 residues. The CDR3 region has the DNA TGTGCCAGCTCGCTCGGGGACACCATATATTTT. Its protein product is CASSLGDTIYF.

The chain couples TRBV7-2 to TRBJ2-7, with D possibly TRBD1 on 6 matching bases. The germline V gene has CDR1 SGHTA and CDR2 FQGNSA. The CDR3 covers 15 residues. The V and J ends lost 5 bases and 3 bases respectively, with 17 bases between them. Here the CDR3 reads CASSVDSGAFYEQYF. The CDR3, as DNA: TGTGCCAGCAGCGTGGACAGTGGAGCCTTCTACGAGCAGTACTTC.

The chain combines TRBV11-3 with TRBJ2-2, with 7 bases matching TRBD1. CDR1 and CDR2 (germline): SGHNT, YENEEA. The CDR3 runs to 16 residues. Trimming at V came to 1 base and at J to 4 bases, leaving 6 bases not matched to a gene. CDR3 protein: CASSLGLQGLTGELFF. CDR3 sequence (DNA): TGTGCCAGCAGCTTAGGGCTACAGGGGCTCACCGGGGAGCTGTTTTTT.

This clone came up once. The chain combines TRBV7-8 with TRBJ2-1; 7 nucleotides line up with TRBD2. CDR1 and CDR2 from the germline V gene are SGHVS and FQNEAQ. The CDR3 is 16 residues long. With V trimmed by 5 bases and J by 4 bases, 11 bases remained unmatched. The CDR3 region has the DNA TGTGCCAGCAGCCCCGGGGAGGGGAGAAGTTACAATGAGCAGTTCTTC. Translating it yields CASSPGEGRSYNEQFF. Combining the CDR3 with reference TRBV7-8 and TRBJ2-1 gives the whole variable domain GAGVSQSPRYKVAKRGQDVALRCDPISGHVSLFWYQQALGQGPEFLTYFQNEAQLDKSGLPSDRFFAERPEGSVSTLKIQRTQQEDSAVYLCASSPGEGRSYNEQFFGPGTRLTVL.

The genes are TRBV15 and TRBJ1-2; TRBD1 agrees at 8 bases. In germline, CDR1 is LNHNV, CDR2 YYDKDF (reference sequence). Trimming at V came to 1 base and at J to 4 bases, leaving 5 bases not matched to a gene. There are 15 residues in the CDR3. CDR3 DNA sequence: TGTGCCACCAGCAGAGCTCTCCAGGGGGCCTATGGCTACACCTTC. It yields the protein CATSRALQGAYGYTF.

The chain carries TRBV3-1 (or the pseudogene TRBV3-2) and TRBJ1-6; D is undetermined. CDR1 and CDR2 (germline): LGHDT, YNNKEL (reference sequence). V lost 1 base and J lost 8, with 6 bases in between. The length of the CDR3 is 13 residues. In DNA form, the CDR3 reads TGTGCCAGCAGCCAAGCCATCGATTCACCCCTCCACTTT. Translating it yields CASSQAIDSPLHF.

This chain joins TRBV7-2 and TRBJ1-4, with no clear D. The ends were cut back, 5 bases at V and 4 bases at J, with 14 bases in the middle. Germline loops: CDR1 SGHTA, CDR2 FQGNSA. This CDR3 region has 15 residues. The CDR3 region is CASSPRGGVNEKLFF. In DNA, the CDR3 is TGTGCCAGCAGCCCCCGGGGTGGAGTTAATGAAAAACTGTTTTTT.

The CDR3 region has the DNA TGTGCCAGCAGCCCGGGGGGGGGTAACACCATATATTTT. Protein sequence: CASSPGGGNTIYF. The gene calls are TRBV3-1 (or the pseudogene TRBV3-2) and TRBJ1-3; tentative D call: TRBD1 (5 bases). V shed 4 bases and J shed 7 bases, with 11 bases lying between them. The length of the CDR3 is 13 residues. Germline V CDR1 and CDR2: LGHDT, YNNKEL (reference sequence).

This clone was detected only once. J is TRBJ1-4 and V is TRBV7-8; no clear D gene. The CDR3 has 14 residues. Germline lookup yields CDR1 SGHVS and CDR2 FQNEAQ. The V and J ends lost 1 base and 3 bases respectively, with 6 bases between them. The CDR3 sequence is CASSLEWPNEKLFF. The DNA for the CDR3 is TGTGCCAGCAGCTTAGAATGGCCTAATGAAAAACTGTTTTTT.

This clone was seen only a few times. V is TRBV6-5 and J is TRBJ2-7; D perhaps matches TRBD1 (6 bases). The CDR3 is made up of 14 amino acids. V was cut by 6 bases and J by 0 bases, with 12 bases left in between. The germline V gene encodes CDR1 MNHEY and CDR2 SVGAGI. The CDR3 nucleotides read TGTGCCAGCAGCCGGACAGCGAGCTCCTACGAGCAGTACTTC. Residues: CASSRTASSYEQYF.

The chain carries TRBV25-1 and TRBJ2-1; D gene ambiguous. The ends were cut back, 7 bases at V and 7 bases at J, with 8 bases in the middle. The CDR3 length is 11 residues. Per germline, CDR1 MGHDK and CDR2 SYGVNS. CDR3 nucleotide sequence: TGTGCCAGCATGTGGGGTAATGAGCAGTTCTTC. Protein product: CASMWGNEQFF.

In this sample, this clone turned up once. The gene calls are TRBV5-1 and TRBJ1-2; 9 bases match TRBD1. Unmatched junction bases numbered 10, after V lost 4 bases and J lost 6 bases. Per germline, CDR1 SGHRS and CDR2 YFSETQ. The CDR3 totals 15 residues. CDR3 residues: CASSPWDREMDGYTF. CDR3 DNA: TGCGCCAGCAGCCCTTGGGACAGGGAAATGGATGGCTACACCTTC.

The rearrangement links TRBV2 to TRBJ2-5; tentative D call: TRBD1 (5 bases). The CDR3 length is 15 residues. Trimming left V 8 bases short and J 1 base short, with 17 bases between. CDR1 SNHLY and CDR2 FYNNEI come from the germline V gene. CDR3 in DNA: TGTGCCAGCGGAGAGACAGTGGGGCTCCAAGAGACCCAGTACTTC. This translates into CASGETVGLQETQYF.

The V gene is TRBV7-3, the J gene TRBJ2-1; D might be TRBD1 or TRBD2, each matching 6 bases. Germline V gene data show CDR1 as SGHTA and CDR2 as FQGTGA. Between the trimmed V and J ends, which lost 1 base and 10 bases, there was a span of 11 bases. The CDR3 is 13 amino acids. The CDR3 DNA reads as TGTGCCAGCAGCTTAAGTGGGGGGACAGAGCAGTTCTTC. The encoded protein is CASSLSGGTEQFF. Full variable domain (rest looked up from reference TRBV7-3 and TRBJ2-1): GAGVSQTPSNKVTEKGKYVELRCDPISGHTALYWYRQSLGQGPEFLIYFQGTGAADDSGLPNDRFFAVRPEGSVSTLKIQRTERGDSAVYLCASSLSGGTEQFFGPGTRLTVL.

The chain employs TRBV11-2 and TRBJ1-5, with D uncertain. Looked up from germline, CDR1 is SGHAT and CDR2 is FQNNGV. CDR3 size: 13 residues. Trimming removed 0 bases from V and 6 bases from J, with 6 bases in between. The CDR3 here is CASSLELGQPQHF. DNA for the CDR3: TGTGCCAGCAGCTTAGAATTGGGTCAGCCCCAGCATTTT.

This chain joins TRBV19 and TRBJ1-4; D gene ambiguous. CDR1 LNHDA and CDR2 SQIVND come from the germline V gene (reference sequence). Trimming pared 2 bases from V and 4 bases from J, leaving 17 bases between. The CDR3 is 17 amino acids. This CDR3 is CASSIQLRTGLNEKLFF. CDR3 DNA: TGTGCCAGTAGTATACAATTGAGGACTGGCCTTAATGAAAAACTGTTTTTT.

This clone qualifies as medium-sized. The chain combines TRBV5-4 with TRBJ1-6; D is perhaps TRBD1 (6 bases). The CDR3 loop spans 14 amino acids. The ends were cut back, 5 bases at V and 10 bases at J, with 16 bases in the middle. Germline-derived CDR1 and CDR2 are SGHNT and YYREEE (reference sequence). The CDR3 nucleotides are TGTGCCAGCAGGTCTACAGGGCTGGGATCACCCCTCCACTTT. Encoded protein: CASRSTGLGSPLHF.

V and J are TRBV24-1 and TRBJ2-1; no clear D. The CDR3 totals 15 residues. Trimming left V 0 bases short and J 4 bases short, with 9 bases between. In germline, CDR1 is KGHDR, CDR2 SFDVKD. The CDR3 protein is CATSDLKTPYNEQFF. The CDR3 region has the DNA TGTGCCACCAGTGATTTGAAGACACCGTACAATGAGCAGTTCTTC.

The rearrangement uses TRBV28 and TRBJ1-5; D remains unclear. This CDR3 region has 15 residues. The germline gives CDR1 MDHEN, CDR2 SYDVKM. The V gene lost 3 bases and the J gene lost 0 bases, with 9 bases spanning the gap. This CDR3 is CASSLTAYSNQPQHF. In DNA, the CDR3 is TGTGCCAGCAGTTTGACGGCGTATAGCAATCAGCCCCAGCATTTT.

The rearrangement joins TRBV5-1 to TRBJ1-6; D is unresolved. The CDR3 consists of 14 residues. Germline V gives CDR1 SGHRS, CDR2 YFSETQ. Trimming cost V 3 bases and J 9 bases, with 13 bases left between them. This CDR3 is CASSSTGVGSPLHF. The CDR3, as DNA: TGCGCCAGCAGCTCGACCGGGGTGGGTTCACCCCTCCACTTT.

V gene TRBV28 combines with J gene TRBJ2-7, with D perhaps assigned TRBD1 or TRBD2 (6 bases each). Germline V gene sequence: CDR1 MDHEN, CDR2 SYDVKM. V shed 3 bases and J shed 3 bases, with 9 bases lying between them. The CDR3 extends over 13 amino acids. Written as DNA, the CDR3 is TGTGCCAGCAGTTTGGAGGGGGGCTACGAGCAGTACTTC. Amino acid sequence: CASSLEGGYEQYF.

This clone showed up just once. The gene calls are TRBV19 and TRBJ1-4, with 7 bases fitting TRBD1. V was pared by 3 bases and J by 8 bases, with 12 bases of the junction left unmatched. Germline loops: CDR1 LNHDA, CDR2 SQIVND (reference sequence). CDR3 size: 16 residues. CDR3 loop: CASSIPRQGLGEKLFF. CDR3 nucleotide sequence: TGTGCCAGTAGTATTCCCCGACAGGGTCTCGGAGAAAAACTGTTTTTT.

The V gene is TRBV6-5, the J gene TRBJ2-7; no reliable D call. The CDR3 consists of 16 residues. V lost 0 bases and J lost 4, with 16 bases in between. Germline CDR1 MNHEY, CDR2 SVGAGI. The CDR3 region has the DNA TGTGCCAGCAGTTACTCGGTCAGCTACCACCCTTACGAGCAGTACTTC. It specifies CASSYSVSYHPYEQYF.

CDR3 in amino acids: CASSQGQGVYEQYF. CDR3 sequence (DNA): TGTGCCAGCAGTCAGGGACAGGGGGTCTACGAGCAGTACTTC. The chain employs TRBV6-2 or TRBV6-3 and TRBJ2-7; TRBD1 aligns across 11 bases. V trimming: 5 bases; J trimming: 3 bases; junction bases outside the gene matches: 3. CDR1 and CDR2 from the germline V gene are MNHEY and SVGEGT. The CDR3 extends over 14 amino acids.

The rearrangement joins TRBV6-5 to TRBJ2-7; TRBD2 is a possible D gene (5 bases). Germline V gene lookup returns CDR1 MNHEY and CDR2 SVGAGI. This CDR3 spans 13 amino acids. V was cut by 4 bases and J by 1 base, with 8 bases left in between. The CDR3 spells CASSWERSYEQYF. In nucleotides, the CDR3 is TGTGCCAGCAGTTGGGAGAGATCCTACGAGCAGTACTTC.

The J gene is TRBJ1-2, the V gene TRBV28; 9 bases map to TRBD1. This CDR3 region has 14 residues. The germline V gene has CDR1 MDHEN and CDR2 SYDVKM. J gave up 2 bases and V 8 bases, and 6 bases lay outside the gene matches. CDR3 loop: CASGWGQGNYGYTF. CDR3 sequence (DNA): TGTGCCAGCGGTTGGGGACAGGGCAACTATGGCTACACCTTC.

The CDR3 loop reads CASSPDRTDRGGEQYF. CDR3 nucleotide sequence: TGTGCCAGCAGTCCGGACCGGACCGACAGGGGCGGCGAGCAGTACTTC. The chain combines TRBV27 with TRBJ2-7; 8 bases agree with TRBD1. V trimming: 5 bases; J trimming: 6 bases; junction bases outside the gene matches: 15. The germline V gene encodes CDR1 MNHEY and CDR2 SMNVEV (reference sequence). The CDR3 sequence is 16 residues long.

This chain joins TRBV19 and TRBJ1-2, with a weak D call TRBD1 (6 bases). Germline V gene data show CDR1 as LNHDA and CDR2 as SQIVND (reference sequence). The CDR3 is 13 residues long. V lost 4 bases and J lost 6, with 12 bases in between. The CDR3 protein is CASSSQGSDGYTF. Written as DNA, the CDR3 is TGTGCCAGTAGTAGCCAGGGGAGTGATGGCTACACCTTC.